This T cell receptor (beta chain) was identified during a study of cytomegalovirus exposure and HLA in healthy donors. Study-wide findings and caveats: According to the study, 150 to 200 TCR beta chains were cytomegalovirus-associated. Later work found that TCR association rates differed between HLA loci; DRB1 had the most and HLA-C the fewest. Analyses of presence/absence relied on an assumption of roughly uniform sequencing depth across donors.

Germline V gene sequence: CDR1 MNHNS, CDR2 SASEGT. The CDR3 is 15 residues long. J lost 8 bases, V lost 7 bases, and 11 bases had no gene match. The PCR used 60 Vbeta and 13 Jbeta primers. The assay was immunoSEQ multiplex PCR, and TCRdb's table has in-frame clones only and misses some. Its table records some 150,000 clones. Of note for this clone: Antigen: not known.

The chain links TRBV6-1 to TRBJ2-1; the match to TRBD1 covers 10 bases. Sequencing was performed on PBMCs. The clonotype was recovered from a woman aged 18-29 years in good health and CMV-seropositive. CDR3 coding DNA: TGTGCCAGCAATCAGGGGGGACAGGGGACGGATGAGCAGTTCTTC. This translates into CASNQGGQGTDEQFF.